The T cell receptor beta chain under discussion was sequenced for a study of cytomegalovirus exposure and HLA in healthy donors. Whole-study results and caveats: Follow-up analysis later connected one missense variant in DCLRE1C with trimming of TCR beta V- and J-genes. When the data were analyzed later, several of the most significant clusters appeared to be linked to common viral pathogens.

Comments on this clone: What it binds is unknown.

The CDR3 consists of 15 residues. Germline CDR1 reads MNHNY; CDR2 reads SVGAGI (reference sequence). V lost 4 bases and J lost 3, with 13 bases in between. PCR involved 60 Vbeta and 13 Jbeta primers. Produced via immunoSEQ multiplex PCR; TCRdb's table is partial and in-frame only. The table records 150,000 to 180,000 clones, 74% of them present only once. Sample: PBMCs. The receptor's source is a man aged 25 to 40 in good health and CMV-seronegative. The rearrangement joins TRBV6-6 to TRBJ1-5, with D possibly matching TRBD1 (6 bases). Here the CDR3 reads CASSFRGRDNQPQHF. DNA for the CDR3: TGTGCCAGCAGTTTCAGGGGAAGAGACAATCAGCCCCAGCATTTT.